This T cell receptor beta chain was identified during a study of CD8+CD57+ T cells in acquired aplastic anemia. The TCR beta profiling, which covered VDJ combination and CDR3 sequence, was carried out using genomic DNA as the template. TCRdb passed the reads through MiXCR, listing each CDR3 protein once. The sample contains just over 450,000 distinct CDR3 sequences, more than 25% of which appear only once. Germline V CDR1 and CDR2: PRHDT, FYEKMQ (reference sequence). The CDR3 extends over 12 amino acids. V was cut by 5 bases and J by 13 bases, with 15 bases left in between. Those patients picked for sequencing had displayed CD8+CD57+ cell expansion on flow cytometry. The sample holds many counts of this clonotype.

The chain links TRBV13 to TRBJ1-3, with a weak D call TRBD1 (5 bases). This TCR came from a human donor with aplastic anemia. The sample was sorted CD4+, CD8+, or CD8+CD57+ T cells (not recorded which) from PBMCs. The CDR3 sequence: CASSDTGTRIYF. For the CDR3, the DNA is TGTGCCAGCAGCGACACCGGGACGCGGATATATTTT.